These 32 T cell receptor beta chains share one sample of origin, sequenced in a study of identical twins (dated by TCRdb to 2016 to 2018). The protocol used for the library was 5' RACE. Sequencing was performed on an Illumina HiSeq 2000. Starting from the raw public reads, TCRdb applied fastp trimming at Q25, assembled clones with MiXCR and retained in-frame beta chains. Every distinct CDR3 protein forms one entry, paired with its most common genes and DNA. In this sample the table shows 250,000 or so distinct CDR3 sequences, 6% to 8.5% of which occur a single time. Jointly, the top ten make up over 5% of the sample. The data were also submitted as part of a second study, on yellow fever vaccine responses in identical twins.

The sample comprised CD8+ T cells sorted from blood. The receptors were sampled from a woman younger than 30 in good health.

This clonotype was observed at least ten times. V and J are TRBV7-6 and TRBJ2-2; TRBD2 matches at 10 bases. Germline-derived CDR1 and CDR2 are SGHVS and FNYEAQ. This CDR3 region has 16 residues. Trimming removed 5 bases from V and 6 bases from J; junction bases left unmatched: 9. The CDR3 DNA reads TGTGCCAGCAGCCCAAGCGGGGGGGCCATAGCCGGGGAGCTGTTTTTT. This translates into CASSPSGGAIAGELFF.

This clonotype was recorded many times. The chain carries TRBV25-1 and TRBJ1-2; D uncertain. V lost 4 bases and J lost 1, with 16 bases in between. This CDR3 is 16 amino acids long. Looked up from germline, CDR1 is MGHDK and CDR2 is SYGVNS. CDR3 sequence reads: CASSARTEENNYGYTF. As DNA, the CDR3 is TGTGCCAGCAGTGCAAGGACGGAGGAAAATAACTATGGCTACACCTTC.

The CDR3 DNA follows: TGTGCCAGCAGCCTGCGGGCAGATACGCAGTATTTT. Amino acid sequence: CASSLRADTQYF. J is TRBJ2-3 and V is TRBV27; maybe TRBD2 (5 bases). CDR1 is MNHEY, CDR2 SMNVEV, per germline (reference sequence). V was clipped by 6 bases and J by 4 bases, with 8 bases between them. This CDR3 has 12 amino acids.

This clonotype was seen a few times. The chain has TRBV24-1 and TRBJ2-3; perhaps TRBD1 as D (6 bases). The CDR3 sequence is 16 residues long. The ends were cut back, 5 bases at V and 4 bases at J, with 18 bases in the middle. Germline CDR1 KGHDR, CDR2 SFDVKD. DNA for the CDR3: TGTGCCACCAGTGTTGGGGCAGGGGTTCGGGCAGATACGCAGTATTTT. Its protein is CATSVGAGVRADTQYF.

This clonotype has at least ten counts. This chain uses TRBV11-2 with TRBJ1-2; a weak D match, TRBD1 (5 bases). The germline V and J ends were trimmed by 0 bases and 4 bases, with 9 bases remaining between them. Germline V gene lookup returns CDR1 SGHAT and CDR2 FQNNGV. This CDR3 spans 14 amino acids. The CDR3 nucleotides read TGTGCCAGCAGCTTAGACAGGGCGGGCTATGGCTACACCTTC. This encodes CASSLDRAGYGYTF.

This clonotype was seen repeatedly, ten times or more. The CDR3 region is CASRAGLNTGELFF. The CDR3 DNA follows: TGTGCCAGCAGGGCTGGACTTAACACCGGGGAGCTGTTTTTT. The chain couples TRBV27 to TRBJ2-2; TRBD2 might be the D (5 bases). The germline gives CDR1 MNHEY, CDR2 SMNVEV (reference sequence). Trimming took off 6 bases at V and 2 bases at J, with 10 bases between the two ends. This CDR3 spans 14 amino acids.

This clonotype was seen ten or more times. The chain links TRBV2 to TRBJ2-1; perhaps TRBD2 as D (5 bases). CDR1 is SNHLY and CDR2 is FYNNEI in the germline V gene. The CDR3 covers 15 residues. The V gene lost 8 bases and the J gene lost 0 bases, with 14 bases spanning the gap. CDR3: CASPKRDSSYNEQFF. Written as DNA, the CDR3 is TGTGCCAGCCCAAAACGGGATAGCTCCTACAATGAGCAGTTCTTC.

This sequence joins TRBV24-1 and TRBJ2-1; D could derive from TRBD1 or TRBD2 (6 bases each). The CDR3 is made up of 22 amino acids. V lost 5 bases, J lost 0 bases, and 31 bases lay in between. Germline V gives CDR1 KGHDR, CDR2 SFDVKD. In nucleotides, the CDR3 is TGTGCCACCAGTGGCCAAGTGGACAGCTCGGGGGCAGGGGCGTTCTCCTACAATGAGCAGTTCTTC. Its translation: CATSGQVDSSGAGAFSYNEQFF.

The sample holds many counts of this clonotype. The V and J genes are TRBV7-2 and TRBJ1-2; no clear D. With 5 bases removed from V and 8 bases from J, the gap between germline ends came to 6 bases. The CDR3 is 10 amino acids. Germline-derived CDR1 and CDR2 are SGHTA and FQGNSA. CDR3 region: CASSDLGYTF. The CDR3 DNA reads TGTGCCAGCAGCGACTTGGGCTACACCTTC. Full variable domain (rest looked up from reference TRBV7-2 and TRBJ1-2): GAGVSQSPSNKVTEKGKDVELRCDPISGHTALYWYRQSLGQGLEFLIYFQGNSAPDKSGLPSDRFSAERTGGSVSTLTIQRTQQEDSAVYLCASSDLGYTFGSGTRLTVV.

This clonotype was counted between two and nine times. The gene calls are TRBV13 and TRBJ2-2, with TRBD1 matching 8 bases. V gave up 6 bases and J gave up 1 base; unmatched junction bases: 4. Germline V gene data show CDR1 as PRHDT and CDR2 as FYEKMQ (reference sequence). The CDR3 totals 15 residues. CDR3 residues: CASSPTGVNTGELFF. The DNA for the CDR3 is TGTGCCAGCAGTCCGACAGGGGTGAACACCGGGGAGCTGTTTTTT.

This clonotype was counted between two and nine times. The J gene is TRBJ2-7, the V gene TRBV14; perhaps TRBD2 as D (6 bases). Germline CDR1 is SGHDN and CDR2 is FVKESK. The CDR3 totals 14 residues. The ends were cut back, 3 bases at V and 1 base at J, with 10 bases in the middle. CDR3 in amino acids: CASSHYSGSYEQYF. CDR3 nucleotide sequence: TGTGCCAGCAGCCATTATAGCGGATCCTACGAGCAGTACTTC. Drawing the rest from reference TRBV14 and TRBJ2-7, the complete variable domain is EAGVTQFPSHSVIEKGQTVTLRCDPISGHDNLYWYRRVMGKEIKFLLHFVKESKQDESGMPNNRFLAERTGGTYSTLKVQPAELEDSGVYFCASSHYSGSYEQYFGPGTRLTVT.

This clonotype was counted a few times. This chain uses TRBV20-1 with TRBJ2-2, with 7 nucleotides matching TRBD2. Germline V gene lookup returns CDR1 DFQATT and CDR2 SNEGSKA (reference sequence). V trimming: 0 bases; J trimming: 2 bases; junction bases outside the gene matches: 9. The length of the CDR3 is 17 residues. The CDR3 DNA reads as TGCAGTGCTAGAGATGTTAGAGCGGGGCCCAACACCGGGGAGCTGTTTTTT. Its translation is CSARDVRAGPNTGELFF.

The chain joins TRBV13 to TRBJ2-1; 8 bases line up with TRBD2. Trimming took 4 bases from V and 4 from J; bases not matched to a gene: 6. This CDR3 is 15 amino acids long. Germline V gene data show CDR1 as PRHDT and CDR2 as FYEKMQ (reference sequence). The CDR3 region is CASSSGGLRYNEQFF. The CDR3, as DNA: TGTGCCAGCAGCTCGGGGGGGCTAAGATACAATGAGCAGTTCTTC.

This clonotype was counted at least ten times. CDR3 protein: CSVEDTESTDTQYF. The DNA for the CDR3 is TGCAGCGTTGAAGATACGGAAAGCACAGATACGCAGTATTTT. This chain links TRBV29-1 with TRBJ2-3; D not certain. V shed 0 bases and J shed 0 bases, with 7 bases lying between them. This CDR3 region has 14 residues. Germline V gives CDR1 SQVTM, CDR2 ANQGSEA.

As for this clonotype: It may be a read error: a sequence one base away is much more abundant. J is TRBJ1-1 and V is TRBV12-3 or TRBV12-4, with D perhaps matching TRBD1 (6 bases). The V and J ends lost 6 bases and 6 bases respectively, with 17 bases between them. CDR3 size: 14 residues. This chain's CDR3 is CASSYLGAPPEAFF. The CDR3 DNA reads as TGTGCCAGCAGCTACCTGGGGGCGCCCCCTGAAGCTTTCTTT.

This clonotype was counted a few times. V and J are TRBV5-6 and TRBJ2-7; 7 nucleotides match TRBD1. The germline V gene has CDR1 SGHDT and CDR2 YYEEEE. This CDR3 comprises 15 residues. Trimming cost V 2 bases and J 6 bases; bases outside gene matches: 11. CDR3 protein: CASSFIGQEWFEQYV. Here the CDR3 DNA reads TGTGCCAGCAGCTTCATAGGACAGGAATGGTTCGAGCAGTACGTC.

This clonotype occurred a few times. The V call is TRBV4-1, the J call TRBJ2-1, with D tentatively TRBD1 (6 bases). Trimming cost V 0 bases and J 12 bases, with 12 bases left between them. This CDR3 spans 13 amino acids. In germline, CDR1 is MGHRA, CDR2 YSYEKL. In nucleotides, the CDR3 is TGCGCCAGCAGCCAAGATTCAGGGGTTTTGCAGTTCTTC. Translated, it gives CASSQDSGVLQFF.

This clonotype has a count of ten or more. V and J are TRBV7-8 and TRBJ2-7; weak D call: TRBD2 (5 bases). This CDR3 spans 14 amino acids. The V gene's germline CDR1 is SGHVS and CDR2 FQNEAQ. Trimming stripped 5 bases from V and 6 bases from J, with 17 bases between. Here the CDR3 DNA reads TGTGCCAGCAGCACGCCAGGAGGTAGAGTCGAGCAGTACTTC. Translated: CASSTPGGRVEQYF.

This clonotype was observed many times. The chain recombines TRBV15 with TRBJ1-1; no firm D call. The CDR3 is 13 amino acids. Trimming cost V 8 bases and J 1 base, with 11 bases left between them. Germline loops: CDR1 LNHNV, CDR2 YYDKDF (reference sequence). CDR3 loop: CATGVHRNTEAFF. The CDR3 DNA sequence: TGTGCCACCGGAGTACACCGGAACACTGAAGCTTTCTTT.

At least ten counts were recorded for this clonotype. V gene TRBV10-1 combines with J gene TRBJ2-3, with 7 bases aligning to TRBD1. Germline-derived CDR1 and CDR2 are WNHNN and SYGVQD (reference sequence). Trimming at V came to 5 bases and at J to 2 bases, leaving 7 bases not matched to a gene. The CDR3 consists of 15 residues. The DNA of the CDR3 is TGCGCCAGCAGTCCGACAGGGATACCCACAGATACGCAGTATTTT. It yields the protein CASSPTGIPTDTQYF.

V gene TRBV4-1 combines with J gene TRBJ2-4; D not certain. The CDR3 is 12 amino acids. V lost 0 bases and J lost 12, with 9 bases in between. CDR1 MGHRA and CDR2 YSYEKL come from the germline V gene. As DNA, the CDR3 is TGCGCCAGCAGCCAAGATCTTAGGGATCAGTACTTC. Its protein product is CASSQDLRDQYF.

This clonotype has only a few counts. The gene calls are TRBV10-3 and TRBJ2-7; 10 nucleotides agree with TRBD2. V trimming: 4 bases; J trimming: 3 bases; junction bases outside the gene matches: 3. The germline V gene has CDR1 ENHRY and CDR2 SYGVKD. The CDR3 sequence is 14 residues long. The CDR3 DNA reads TGTGCCATCAGTGTAGCGGGAGGAAGCTACGAGCAGTACTTC. Protein product: CAISVAGGSYEQYF.

The rearrangement uses TRBV5-6 and TRBJ2-7; D may be TRBD1 (5 bases). The CDR3 covers 15 residues. V lost 1 base and J 3 bases, leaving 14 bases between the germline ends. Germline CDR1 reads SGHDT; CDR2 reads YYEEEE. The CDR3: CASSLRWAGHYEQYV. The CDR3 coding sequence is TGTGCCAGCAGCTTGCGTTGGGCAGGGCACTACGAGCAGTACGTC.

This clonotype was detected many times. CDR3 bases: TGTGCCAGCAGTGAAAGACCAGACAGCCCCGGTGAGCAGTTCTTC. It is translated as CASSERPDSPGEQFF. This sequence joins TRBV6-1 and TRBJ2-1; perhaps TRBD1 as D (5 bases). The ends were cut back, 2 bases at V and 9 bases at J, with 17 bases in the middle. This CDR3 is 15 amino acids long. Germline lookup yields CDR1 MNHNS and CDR2 SASEGT.

There are many counts of this clonotype. This rearrangement joins TRBV12-3 or TRBV12-4 to TRBJ2-7, with 11 bases that match TRBD1. This CDR3 region has 15 residues. V lost 3 bases to trimming and J lost 5 bases; unmatched junction nucleotides: 6. CDR3 coding DNA: TGTGCCAGCAGTTTCGGGACAGGGGGTATCAACGAGCAGTACTTC. Its protein product is CASSFGTGGINEQYF.

This clonotype was recorded at least ten times. CDR3 nucleotide sequence: TGTGCCAGCAGCTCCGACCCAAGACTAGCGGCGACCTACAATGAGCAGTTCTTC. The encoded protein is CASSSDPRLAATYNEQFF. The genes are TRBV7-8 and TRBJ2-1, with TRBD2 identical over 9 bases. This CDR3 spans 18 amino acids. V shed 4 bases and J 2 bases; nucleotides not matched to a gene: 12. The germline V gene has CDR1 SGHVS and CDR2 FQNEAQ. Filled out from reference TRBV7-8 and TRBJ2-1, the complete variable domain reads GAGVSQSPRYKVAKRGQDVALRCDPISGHVSLFWYQQALGQGPEFLTYFQNEAQLDKSGLPSDRFFAERPEGSVSTLKIQRTQQEDSAVYLCASSSDPRLAATYNEQFFGPGTRLTVL.

This clonotype was found many times. This chain uses TRBV2 with TRBJ1-4, with no clear D. Trimming took off 3 bases at V and 8 bases at J, with 10 bases between the two ends. The CDR3 runs 13 residues. In germline, CDR1 is SNHLY, CDR2 FYNNEI. CDR3 sequence: CASSDRPREKLFF. As DNA, the CDR3 is TGTGCCAGCAGTGACAGGCCAAGGGAAAAACTGTTTTTT.

This clonotype appeared many times. This chain connects TRBV7-9 to TRBJ2-1; no firm D call. Trimming stripped 2 bases from V and 6 bases from J, with 8 bases between. The length of the CDR3 is 13 residues. Germline V CDR1 and CDR2: SEHNR, FQNEAQ (reference sequence). The chain's CDR3 is CASSLRSGNEQFF. CDR3 sequence (DNA): TGTGCCAGCAGCTTAAGGTCGGGCAATGAGCAGTTCTTC.

In this sample, this clonotype turned up many times. For the CDR3, the DNA is TGTGCCACCAGGGGACCCCCAACCCCAGGCACCGGGGAGCTGTTTTTT. It is translated as CATRGPPTPGTGELFF. V gene TRBV15 combines with J gene TRBJ2-2; D could derive from TRBD1 or TRBD2 (5 bases each). Trimming left V 6 bases short and J 4 bases short, with 18 bases between. Germline V gene sequence: CDR1 LNHNV, CDR2 YYDKDF (reference sequence). The CDR3 spans 16 residues.

This clonotype was picked up a small number of times. V gene TRBV7-9 combines with J gene TRBJ2-5, with D hard to call. The germline gives CDR1 SEHNR, CDR2 FQNEAQ (reference sequence). Trimming removed 4 bases at V and 4 bases at J, with 10 bases between. The CDR3 is 13 amino acids. The chain's CDR3 is CASSSALGETQYF. The CDR3 region has the DNA TGTGCCAGCAGCTCAGCCCTGGGAGAGACCCAGTACTTC.

Many counts were recorded for this clonotype. The chain has TRBV6-5 and TRBJ2-7, with 8 bases aligning to TRBD2. V shed 6 bases and J 3 bases; nucleotides not matched to a gene: 10. Per germline, CDR1 MNHEY and CDR2 SVGAGI. The CDR3 extends over 15 amino acids. The CDR3 sequence: CASSYTSGTSYEQYF. The DNA for the CDR3 is TGTGCCAGCAGCTACACTAGCGGAACCAGCTACGAGCAGTACTTC.

Many counts were recorded for this clonotype. The CDR3 here is CASEPTSGRAKDEQFF. The CDR3 DNA reads as TGCGCCAGCGAACCAACTAGCGGGAGGGCCAAAGATGAGCAGTTCTTC. The chain uses TRBV4-1 and TRBJ2-1; 13 bases map to TRBD2. After removal of 8 bases from V and 8 bases from J, the junction contained 12 bases not matched to a gene. Germline V gene data show CDR1 as MGHRA and CDR2 as YSYEKL. CDR3 length: 16 amino acids.